These T cell receptor beta chains were read from a single sample in a study of T cell changes during pregnancy in multiple sclerosis. The repertoire was sequenced with immunoSEQ multiplex PCR; TCRdb's copy has only in-frame clones and lacks some. The repertoire holds under 50,000 clones, with around nine tenths as singletons. This specimen consisted of CD4+ T cells from peripheral blood mononuclear cells, obtained in the first trimester of pregnancy. Source of these receptors: a female donor with multiple sclerosis, enrolled in a pregnancy study. The CDR3 runs from the conserved cysteine through the conserved F or W. The D gene is left open where the match is weak. Size is stated for part of the rows, as once, few or many counts, or as a class when the clone is expanded.

J gene | D gene | V gene | clone size | CDR3 protein | CDR3 DNA
TRBJ2-1 | . | TRBV6-5 | . | CASSYSGGYNEQFF | TGTGCCAGCAGTTACTCAGGCGGATACAATGAGCAGTTCTTC
TRBJ2-1 | . | TRBV5-1 | . | CASSLDYTTGQFF | TGCGCCAGCAGCTTGGATTATACGACAGGGCAGTTCTTC
TRBJ2-3 | TRBD2 | TRBV11-3 | . | CASSLTSLSSTDTQYF | TGTGCCAGCAGCTTGACTAGCCTCTCTAGCACAGATACGCAGTATTTT
TRBJ2-7 | . | TRBV28 | . | CASSSNYRVGYEQYF | TGTGCCAGCAGCTCAAACTACAGGGTGGGCTACGAGCAGTACTTC
TRBJ2-7 | TRBD2 | TRBV2 | . | CASRDSGRINYEQYF | TGTGCCAGCAGGGATAGCGGGAGGATTAACTACGAGCAGTACTTC
TRBJ1-2 | TRBD1 | TRBV6-4 | . | CASSEYGQGHGYTF | TGTGCCAGCAGTGAATACGGACAGGGCCATGGCTACACCTTC
TRBJ2-5 | . | TRBV19 | . | CASSIGLALGTQYF | TGTGCCAGTAGTATAGGTCTAGCTTTAGGGACCCAGTACTTC
TRBJ2-5 | . | TRBV20-1 | . | CSAFRGETQYF | TGCAGTGCGTTCAGGGGAGAGACCCAGTACTTC
TRBJ2-1 | . | TRBV6-6 | . | CASSYGRGRNEQFF | TGTGCCAGCAGTTACGGCAGGGGCCGCAATGAGCAGTTCTTC
TRBJ2-7 | . | TRBV2 | . | CASSDSQGNYEQYF | TGTGCCAGCAGTGATTCACAGGGAAACTACGAGCAGTACTTC
TRBJ2-5 | TRBD1 | TRBV5-1 | . | CASSNRPGQGQETQYF | TGCGCCAGCTCTAACCGCCCGGGACAGGGGCAAGAGACCCAGTACTTC
TRBJ1-2 | . | TRBV9 | . | CASSVGTGRGINGYTF | TGTGCCAGCAGCGTAGGAACAGGACGGGGGATTAATGGCTACACCTTC
TRBJ2-7 | . | TRBV6-5 | . | CASSWTGTPGEQYF | TGTGCCAGCAGTTGGACCGGGACACCCGGCGAGCAGTACTTC
TRBJ1-4 | TRBD1 | TRBV27 | . | CASSLFFGTGGGKLFF | TGTGCCAGCAGTTTATTTTTCGGGACAGGGGGCGGAAAACTGTTTTTT
TRBJ2-5 | . | TRBV5-1 | . | CASSYTQETQYF | TGCGCCAGCAGCTACACCCAAGAGACCCAGTACTTC
TRBJ2-3 | . | TRBV5-1 | . | CASSLGGTQYF | TGCGCCAGCAGCTTGGGAGGTACGCAGTATTTT
TRBJ2-6 | TRBD1 | TRBV2 | . | CASSGPGQGAYGANVLTF | TGTGCCAGCAGCGGACCGGGACAGGGGGCATATGGGGCCAACGTCCTGACTTTC
TRBJ1-3 | TRBD1 | TRBV6-4 | . | CAGGMNLGQVDGNTIYF | TGTGCCGGGGGGATGAACCTGGGACAGGTGGACGGAAACACCATATATTTT
TRBJ2-3 | TRBD2 | TRBV7-9 | . | CASSLGTRVPDTQYF | TGTGCCAGCAGCCTCGGGACTAGAGTTCCAGATACGCAGTATTTT
TRBJ2-2 | TRBD1 | TRBV6-4 | . | CASSPTGAGELFF | TGTGCCAGCAGTCCAACAGGGGCCGGGGAGCTGTTTTTT
TRBJ2-1 | TRBD2 | TRBV5-1 | . | CASSPGLAGGYNEQFF | TGCGCCAGCAGCCCGGGACTAGCGGGAGGATACAATGAGCAGTTCTTC
TRBJ2-3 | TRBD2 | TRBV28 | . | CASSLLVFRGRPDTQYF | TGTGCCAGCAGTTTATTGGTTTTCCGCGGGAGGCCAGATACGCAGTATTTT
TRBJ2-1 | TRBD1 | TRBV5-1 | . | CASSPGTGIYNEQFF | TGCGCCAGCAGCCCCGGGACAGGCATCTACAATGAGCAGTTCTTC
TRBJ2-1 | TRBD2 | TRBV5-6 | . | CASSLVLAGREQFF | TGTGCCAGCAGCTTGGTCCTAGCGGGGCGTGAGCAGTTCTTC
TRBJ2-7 | . | TRBV18 | . | CASSPTSDGRGTYEQYF | TGTGCCAGCTCGCCTACTAGTGACGGTAGAGGTACCTACGAGCAGTACTTC
TRBJ1-1 | . | TRBV6-4 | . | CASSASMNTEAFF | TGTGCCAGCAGTGCCTCCATGAACACTGAAGCTTTCTTT
TRBJ1-2 | . | TRBV6-1 | once | CASTALTEGYYGYTF | TGTGCCAGCACTGCCCTGACCGAGGGCTACTATGGCTACACCTTC
TRBJ2-5 | . | TRBV6-1 | . | CASSDIRRFQETQYF | TGTGCCAGCAGTGATATCCGGAGATTTCAAGAGACCCAGTACTTC
TRBJ1-3 | . | TRBV7-2 | . | CASSLTRVSGNTIYF | TGTGCCAGCAGCTTAACCAGGGTGTCTGGAAACACCATATATTTT
TRBJ1-1 | TRBD1 | TRBV29-1 | . | CSAGTANTEAFF | TGCAGCGCGGGGACAGCTAACACTGAAGCTTTCTTT
TRBJ2-7 | . | TRBV10-3 | . | CAISDPGALDEQYF | TGTGCCATCAGTGACCCAGGCGCTTTGGACGAGCAGTACTTC
TRBJ1-3 | . | TRBV29-1 | . | CSVGEQGGNTIYF | TGCAGCGTTGGAGAACAGGGCGGAAACACCATATATTTT
TRBJ2-1 | . | TRBV6-4 | . | CASSDSTKQFF | TGTGCCAGCAGTGACTCGACAAAACAGTTCTTC
TRBJ2-7 | TRBD2 | TRBV5-1 | . | CASSLKRTSGSAPPYEQYF | TGCGCCAGCAGCTTGAAGAGGACTAGCGGGAGCGCACCCCCCTACGAGCAGTACTTC
TRBJ2-3 | TRBD2 | TRBV7-2 | . | CASSSLAGFTDTQYF | TGTGCCAGCAGCAGTTTAGCGGGGTTCACAGATACGCAGTATTTT
TRBJ1-4 | TRBD1 | TRBV7-9 | once | CASSLSGTGGFINEKLFF | TGTGCCAGCAGCCTGTCCGGGACAGGGGGCTTTATTAATGAAAAACTGTTTTTT
TRBJ2-2 | TRBD2 | TRBV6-6 | . | CASNSGRARTGELFF | TGTGCCAGCAACAGCGGGAGGGCCAGAACCGGGGAGCTGTTTTTT
TRBJ2-6 | . | TRBV28 | . | CASSLDSSGANVLTF | TGTGCCAGCAGTTTAGACAGCTCTGGGGCCAACGTCCTGACTTTC
TRBJ2-7 | TRBD2 | TRBV7-2 | once | CASSSPGLAGGHYEQYF | TGTGCCAGCAGCTCACCCGGACTAGCGGGAGGGCACTACGAGCAGTACTTC
TRBJ2-5 | . | TRBV28 | . | CASSWPGDRRGTQYF | TGTGCCAGCAGTTGGCCAGGGGATCGTCGGGGGACCCAGTACTTC
TRBJ1-1 | . | TRBV29-1 | once | CSVSGQRGTEAFF | TGCAGCGTTTCGGGACAACGAGGCACTGAAGCTTTCTTT
TRBJ2-5 | TRBD1 | TRBV19 | . | CASSIGQGQETQYF | TGTGCCAGTAGTATTGGACAGGGGCAAGAGACCCAGTACTTC
TRBJ2-5 | TRBD2 | TRBV9 | . | CASSVDVAGGLKETQYF | TGTGCCAGCAGCGTAGACGTAGCGGGAGGCCTGAAAGAGACCCAGTACTTC
TRBJ2-1 | TRBD2 | TRBV19 | . | CASSPLAGVSNEQFF | TGTGCCAGTAGTCCCCTAGCGGGAGTGTCCAATGAGCAGTTCTTC
TRBJ2-5 | TRBD2 | TRBV27 | . | CASRIAGGRMETQYF | TGTGCCAGCAGAATAGCGGGAGGGCGTATGGAGACCCAGTACTTC
TRBJ2-4 | . | TRBV19 | . | CASSSTPVNIQYF | TGTGCCAGTAGCTCAACGCCGGTAAACATTCAGTACTTC
TRBJ1-5 | TRBD1 | TRBV28 | . | CASRSTGGGNQPQHF | TGTGCCAGCAGGTCTACAGGGGGCGGGAATCAGCCCCAGCATTTT
TRBJ2-3 | . | TRBV29-1 | . | CSVGLITDTQYF | TGCAGCGTTGGACTAATCACAGATACGCAGTATTTT
TRBJ2-7 | TRBD2 | TRBV6-1 | . | CASSHPGLPLYEQYF | TGTGCCAGCAGCCATCCGGGACTACCACTCTACGAGCAGTACTTC
TRBJ2-3 | TRBD2 | TRBV5-6 | . | CASSLPGGSTDTQYF | TGTGCCAGCAGCTTGCCGGGAGGGAGCACAGATACGCAGTATTTT
TRBJ2-7 | . | TRBV6-1 | . | CASSERAPGRGEQYF | TGTGCCAGCAGTGAGAGGGCCCCGGGAAGGGGGGAGCAGTACTTC
TRBJ2-1 | . | TRBV7-2 | . | CASRFVGLNEQFF | TGTGCCAGCAGATTCGTGGGCCTCAATGAGCAGTTCTTC
TRBJ1-3 | TRBD1 | TRBV6-6 | once | CASSPGQLGNTIYF | TGTGCCAGCAGCCCGGGACAGCTTGGAAACACCATATATTTT
TRBJ1-2 | . | TRBV29-1 | few | CSVERGSSNYGYTF | TGCAGCGTTGAAAGAGGGAGCTCCAACTATGGCTACACCTTC
TRBJ1-2 | . | TRBV7-9 | . | CASSLAGSGTYGYTF | TGTGCCAGCAGCTTAGCGGGGAGCGGGACCTATGGCTACACCTTC
TRBJ2-1 | . | TRBV9 | . | CASSVSLAAFSYNEQFF | TGTGCCAGCAGCGTATCCTTGGCGGCTTTCTCCTACAATGAGCAGTTCTTC
TRBJ2-7 | TRBD2 | TRBV11-1 | . | CASSLAGLAGTGAHYEQYF | TGTGCCAGCAGCTTAGCCGGACTAGCGGGAACTGGGGCGCACTACGAGCAGTACTTC